The 7 T cell receptor beta chains in this list originate from one sample, sequenced in a study of blood T cell repertoires in COVID-19. The repertoire was sequenced with immunoSEQ multiplex PCR; TCRdb's copy has only in-frame clones and lacks some. The sample lists around 50,000 clones, approximately 81% occurring once. Material: peripheral blood. The receptors here all came from a man aged 35 to 55 with active COVID-19.

The chain joins TRBV3-1 (or the pseudogene TRBV3-2) to TRBJ2-1; tentatively, D is TRBD2 (6 bases). CDR1 and CDR2 from the germline V gene are LGHDT and YNNKEL (reference sequence). The CDR3 totals 19 residues. V dropped 2 bases and J dropped 2 bases, with 22 bases sitting between them. The CDR3 spells CASSQKRRTNPGPYNEQFF. As DNA, the CDR3 is TGTGCCAGCAGCCAAAAGAGAAGGACTAACCCCGGCCCCTACAATGAGCAGTTCTTC.

The table lists this clone with a few counts. CDR3 protein: CAIRFAGDVDTQYF. CDR3 DNA sequence: TGTGCCATCAGGTTTGCGGGAGATGTAGATACGCAGTATTTT. The chain has TRBV10-3 and TRBJ2-3; 7 bases match TRBD2. CDR3 length equals 14 residues. V lost 6 bases, J lost 5 bases, and 8 bases stayed unmatched. Germline V gives CDR1 ENHRY, CDR2 SYGVKD.

The chain has TRBV24-1 and TRBJ1-2, with D uncertain. V lost 3 bases to trimming and J lost 4 bases, with 11 bases between them. CDR1 is KGHDR and CDR2 is SFDVKD in the germline V gene. The CDR3 covers 14 residues. The CDR3 nucleotides are TGTGCCACCAGTGATCCACCAGAAACCTATGGCTACACCTTC. This gives the protein CATSDPPETYGYTF.

The rearrangement uses TRBV5-4 and TRBJ2-7; D possibly corresponds to TRBD1 (6 bases). This CDR3 has 15 residues. The germline V gene encodes CDR1 SGHNT and CDR2 YYREEE (reference sequence). V was cut by 4 bases and J by 2 bases, with 16 bases left in between. The CDR3 DNA reads TGTGCCAGCAGCCCCCCAAACAGGGCAACCTACGAGCAGTACTTC. Protein product: CASSPPNRATYEQYF.

CDR3 coding DNA: TGTGCCAGCAGCCAATGGACAGGGGCTCACAATGAGCAGTTCTTC. Its translation is CASSQWTGAHNEQFF. The chain links TRBV14 to TRBJ2-1; 9 bases are a match to TRBD1. Germline V gene sequence: CDR1 SGHDN, CDR2 FVKESK. V was clipped by 2 bases and J by 5 bases; unmatched bases: 4. The CDR3 is made up of 15 amino acids.

The rearrangement uses TRBV28 and TRBJ1-1; D is ambiguous. The germline V gene has CDR1 MDHEN and CDR2 SYDVKM. V was clipped by 5 bases and J by 0 bases, with 10 bases between them. CDR3 length equals 14 residues. This CDR3 is CASSLVALNTEAFF. The CDR3 DNA follows: TGTGCCAGCAGTCTAGTCGCCCTGAACACTGAAGCTTTCTTT.

The chain links TRBV27 to TRBJ2-7, with D maybe TRBD1 (7 bases). The germline gives CDR1 MNHEY, CDR2 SMNVEV (reference sequence). The CDR3 runs 15 residues. Trimming removed 5 bases at V and 9 bases at J, with 23 bases between. The CDR3 sequence is CASSKGDRSWGGQYF. Here the CDR3 DNA reads TGTGCCAGCAGTAAGGGGGACAGAAGTTGGGGAGGGCAGTACTTC.